The following is a T cell receptor beta chain sequence with its context. Its antigen is currently unknown. No patient received treatment before thyroid surgery. TCRdb reanalyzed the PCR reads via MiXCR. The sample yields almost 85,000 clones, roughly an eighth seen once. The data derive from a study of metastatic and nonmetastatic thyroid tumors. CDR3 length: 14 residues. J was trimmed by 4 bases and V by 3 bases; bases with no gene match: 4. The study, taken as a whole, reports: It was reportedly found that TCR beta diversity was significantly higher in malignant thyroid tumors than in benign nodules, a difference seen in both blood and tumor samples.

This TCR was recovered from a female donor with papillary thyroid cancer or a benign thyroid nodule (not recorded which). Some clones in this sample may be carry-over from other donors' samples. The chain carries TRBV12-3 or TRBV12-4 and TRBJ1-1; the match to TRBD1 covers 8 bases. The specimen was tumor tissue. DNA for the CDR3: TGTGCCAGCAGTTTCGGACAGGGTGGCACTGAAGCTTTCTTT. It is translated as CASSFGQGGTEAFF.